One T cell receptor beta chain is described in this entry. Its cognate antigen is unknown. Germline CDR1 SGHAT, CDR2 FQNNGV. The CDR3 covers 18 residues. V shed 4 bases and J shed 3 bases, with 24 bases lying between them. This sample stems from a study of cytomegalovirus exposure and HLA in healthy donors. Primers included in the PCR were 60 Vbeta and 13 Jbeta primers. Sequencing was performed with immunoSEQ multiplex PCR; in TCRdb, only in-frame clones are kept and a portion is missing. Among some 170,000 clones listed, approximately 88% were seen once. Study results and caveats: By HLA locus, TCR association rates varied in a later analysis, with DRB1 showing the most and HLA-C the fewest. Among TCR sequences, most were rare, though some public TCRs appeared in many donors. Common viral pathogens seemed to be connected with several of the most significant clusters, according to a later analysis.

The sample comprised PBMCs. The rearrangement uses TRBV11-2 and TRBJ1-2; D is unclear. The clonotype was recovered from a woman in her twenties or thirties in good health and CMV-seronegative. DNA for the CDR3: TGTGCCAGCAGCTCACCCCTCTTGGGCAGGAAAAAGGACTATGGCTACACCTTC. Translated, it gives CASSSPLLGRKKDYGYTF.